This T cell receptor (beta chain) stems from a study of T cell responses to AZD1222 COVID-19 vaccine. This clone has just one count. TCRdb's table, derived via immunoSEQ multiplex PCR, lists solely in-frame clones and lacks some. The data contain some 130,000 clones, about 90% of them seen just once; the ten biggest clones take up about 3.8%. The V segment lost 5 bases and the J segment 5 bases; nucleotides outside the gene matches: 5. In germline, CDR1 is SGHVS, CDR2 FQNEAQ. The CDR3 extends over 14 amino acids. The TCR originated in an adult in good health. V gene TRBV7-8 combines with J gene TRBJ1-2; 10 bases are shared with TRBD1. The sequencing here drew on peripheral blood, taken on day 0 of AZD1222 vaccination. The CDR3 reads CASSPPGQGYGYTF. As DNA, the CDR3 is TGTGCCAGCAGCCCCCCGGGACAGGGGTATGGCTACACCTTC.